What follows are 31 T cell receptor beta chains derived from one specimen sequenced in a study of T cells expressing NK-cell markers. TCRdb derives one entry per CDR3 protein from the 5' RACE reads, leaving out DNA. This repertoire comprises about 410,000 distinct CDR3 sequences; its ten largest clones make up about 10%. Sequencing was done on a sample of blood T cells: a sorted CD56 or NKG2C T cell subset, CD4+ or CD8+ T cells, or bulk PBMC T cells (not recorded which). Source of these receptors: a woman aged 45-65 years in good health.

V gene TRBV20-1 combines with J gene TRBJ2-5. Germline CDR1 is DFQATT and CDR2 is SNEGSKA (reference sequence). This CDR3 is built from 13 residues. This CDR3 reads CSASSTLKETQYF.

This rearrangement joins TRBV11-2 to TRBJ2-7; the TCRdb call, TRBD2, lacks DNA for checking. Per germline, CDR1 SGHAT and CDR2 FQNNGV. The CDR3 length is 16 residues. The CDR3 is CASSRTGAGGLYEQYF.

The J gene is TRBJ2-5, the V gene TRBV7-9; TCRdb reports TRBD2, a call that lacks DNA to check it against. The CDR3 contains 17 residues. Germline values: CDR1 SEHNR, CDR2 FQNEAQ (reference sequence). This CDR3 is CASSSPREGITGETQYF.

V and J are TRBV29-1 and TRBJ2-5; there is no DNA to check the TCRdb D call of TRBD1. CDR1 and CDR2 (germline): SQVTM, ANQGSEA. The CDR3 spans 12 residues. The CDR3 spells CSVHGTGETQYF.

This rearrangement joins TRBV12-3 or TRBV12-4 to TRBJ2-7; the D call of TRBD2 rests on TCRdb alone, since no DNA is present to check it. This CDR3 region has 13 residues. The CDR3 spells CASSLREVAEQYF.

This rearrangement joins TRBV24-1 to TRBJ2-3. The CDR3 sequence is 16 residues long. CDR1 and CDR2 (germline): KGHDR, SFDVKD. This CDR3 reads CATSDFGLGSTDTQYF.

This chain uses TRBV24-1 with TRBJ2-7; the D call of TRBD2 rests on TCRdb alone, since no DNA is present to check it. The CDR3 has 16 residues. Germline V gene data show CDR1 as KGHDR and CDR2 as SFDVKD. The CDR3 spells CATSDFGASGRYEQYF.

V and J are TRBV29-1 and TRBJ1-1; the D call of TRBD1 rests on TCRdb alone, since no DNA is present to check it. The germline V gene encodes CDR1 SQVTM and CDR2 ANQGSEA. This CDR3 is built from 11 residues. CDR3 region: CSVKQGDEAFF.

The CDR3 region is CASRDRAMGYGYTF. The chain employs TRBV2 and TRBJ1-2. The germline V gene has CDR1 SNHLY and CDR2 FYNNEI. This CDR3 region has 14 residues.

This chain uses TRBV20-1 with TRBJ1-2; the TCRdb D gene call, TRBD1, has no DNA to confirm it. The CDR3 has 13 residues. Germline V gene data show CDR1 as DFQATT and CDR2 as SNEGSKA (reference sequence). CDR3 protein: CSAHAFRGQGYTF.

This chain uses TRBV25-1 with TRBJ2-7; TCRdb's D gene call, TRBD2, goes unchecked for lack of DNA. This CDR3 has 15 residues. Germline V gives CDR1 MGHDK, CDR2 SYGVNS. CDR3: CASSEAGGPHYEQYF.

CDR3 in amino acids: CASSSGVFSDTQYF. The J gene is TRBJ2-3, the V gene TRBV2; TCRdb designates TRBD2, a call that cannot be tested without DNA. The germline V gene encodes CDR1 SNHLY and CDR2 FYNNEI. The CDR3 consists of 14 residues.

The rearrangement uses TRBV9 and TRBJ1-1. Germline V gene data show CDR1 as SGDLS and CDR2 as YYNGEE. The CDR3 sequence is 14 residues long. CDR3 residues: CASSVAPTGTEAFF.

V and J are TRBV20-1 and TRBJ1-4; TCRdb's D gene call, TRBD1, goes unchecked for lack of DNA. This CDR3 spans 16 amino acids. CDR1 is DFQATT, CDR2 SNEGSKA, per germline (reference sequence). The CDR3 here is CSARDTDRIPAWELFF.

The chain has TRBV24-1 and TRBJ2-1; there is no DNA to check the TCRdb D call of TRBD2. The CDR3 extends over 16 amino acids. Per the germline V gene, CDR1 is KGHDR and CDR2 is SFDVKD. The CDR3 sequence: CATRGLAGDSYNEQFF.

This chain uses TRBV4-2 with TRBJ1-2; TCRdb lists TRBD1, though no DNA is available to test this call. The CDR3 loop spans 14 amino acids. CDR1 and CDR2 from the germline V gene are LGHNA and YNFKEQ. CDR3 amino acids: CASSQGTGGNGYTF.

This rearrangement joins TRBV10-2 to TRBJ2-7; TCRdb returns TRBD1, unconfirmable since there is no DNA. Germline assignment: CDR1 WSHSY and CDR2 SAAADI. This CDR3 has 13 amino acids. The CDR3 protein is CASIGTGAYEQYF.

The genes are TRBV12-3 or TRBV12-4 and TRBJ2-1; TCRdb's assignment of TRBD2 cannot be checked, as there is no DNA. The CDR3 contains 12 residues. CDR3 in amino acids: CASSLHGEGQFF.

V and J are TRBV11-2 and TRBJ2-4; TCRdb reports TRBD1, a call that lacks DNA to check it against. Germline CDR1 reads SGHAT; CDR2 reads FQNNGV. The length of the CDR3 is 18 residues. CDR3 sequence: CASSLDGRQGVAGNIQYF.

V and J are TRBV27 and TRBJ2-1; without DNA, the TCRdb call of TRBD2 cannot be checked. Germline CDR1 reads MNHEY; CDR2 reads SMNVEV (reference sequence). The length of the CDR3 is 12 residues. CDR3 loop: CATRTNYNEQFF.

The V call is TRBV5-1, the J call TRBJ2-6. The CDR3 runs to 16 residues. Germline V gene lookup returns CDR1 SGHRS and CDR2 YFSETQ. The CDR3 sequence: CASSIGGGSGANVLTF.

This chain uses TRBV2 with TRBJ2-1; no DNA is available, so the TRBD2 call from TCRdb remains unchecked. The germline V gene encodes CDR1 SNHLY and CDR2 FYNNEI. The CDR3 contains 19 residues. The CDR3 region is CASSEATSGRARKGDEQFF.

The chain couples TRBV12-3 or TRBV12-4 to TRBJ1-2; TCRdb picks TRBD1, but there is no DNA to check that call. The CDR3 spans 14 residues. CDR3 protein: CASSPPSYPYGYTF.

The rearrangement uses TRBV4-1 and TRBJ2-1; TCRdb lists TRBD1, though no DNA is available to test this call. The CDR3 runs 14 residues. Germline loops: CDR1 MGHRA, CDR2 YSYEKL. CDR3: CASSQVGGGNEQFF.

The chain uses TRBV7-9 and TRBJ2-3; TCRdb gives TRBD1 as the D gene, but with no DNA this cannot be confirmed. CDR1 is SEHNR, CDR2 FQNEAQ, per germline (reference sequence). CDR3 length: 17 residues. CDR3 loop: CASSSNRGAVSADTQYF.

The rearrangement links TRBV15 to TRBJ1-1; TCRdb's D call, TRBD1, is unchecked because there is no DNA. The CDR3 is 15 amino acids. Germline assignment: CDR1 LNHNV and CDR2 YYDKDF (reference sequence). This CDR3 is CATSVRTDMNTEAFF. Complete variable domain (other parts from reference TRBV15 and TRBJ1-1): DAMVIQNPRYQVTQFGKPVTLSCSQTLNHNVMYWYQQKSSQAPKLLFHYYDKDFNNEADTPDNFQSRRPNTSFCFLDIRSPGLGDTAMYLCATSVRTDMNTEAFFGQGTRLTVV.

The V and J genes are TRBV12-3 or TRBV12-4 and TRBJ2-4. The length of the CDR3 is 14 residues. The CDR3 region is CASSLNLAKNIQYF.

The chain is built from TRBV7-9 and TRBJ1-2; TCRdb calls TRBD1, which cannot be checked without DNA. The CDR3 has 17 residues. CDR1 is SEHNR, CDR2 FQNEAQ, per germline (reference sequence). This chain's CDR3 is CASSFRDREMANYGYTF.

The rearrangement joins TRBV27 to TRBJ2-7; the D call from TCRdb, TRBD2, cannot be confirmed without DNA. The V gene's germline CDR1 is MNHEY and CDR2 SMNVEV (reference sequence). This CDR3 is built from 14 residues. CDR3 protein: CASSPLEGSYEQYF.

The rearrangement joins TRBV5-1 to TRBJ2-1; TCRdb names TRBD2, which stays unverified in the absence of DNA. Germline assignment: CDR1 SGHRS and CDR2 YFSETQ. This CDR3 comprises 15 residues. CDR3 sequence reads: CASSLRLAGDHEQFF.

This chain joins TRBV4-2 and TRBJ2-4; the TCRdb D gene call, TRBD2, has no DNA to confirm it. Germline-derived CDR1 and CDR2 are LGHNA and YNFKEQ. The CDR3 is 14 amino acids. This chain's CDR3 is CASSDAGAKNIQYF.